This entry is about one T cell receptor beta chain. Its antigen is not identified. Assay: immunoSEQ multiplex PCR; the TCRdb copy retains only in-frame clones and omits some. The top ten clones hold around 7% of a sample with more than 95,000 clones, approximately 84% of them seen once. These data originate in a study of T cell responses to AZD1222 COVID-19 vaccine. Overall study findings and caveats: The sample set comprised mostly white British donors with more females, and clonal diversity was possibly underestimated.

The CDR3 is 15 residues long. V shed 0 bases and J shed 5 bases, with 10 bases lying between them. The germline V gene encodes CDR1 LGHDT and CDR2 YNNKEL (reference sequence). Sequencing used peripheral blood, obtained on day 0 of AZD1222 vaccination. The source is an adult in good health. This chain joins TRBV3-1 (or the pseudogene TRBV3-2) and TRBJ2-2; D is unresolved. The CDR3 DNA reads TGTGCCAGCAGCCAAGATACCCACAGTACCGGGGAGCTGTTTTTT. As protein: CASSQDTHSTGELFF.